The source of this T cell receptor (beta chain) is a study of blood T cell repertoires in COVID-19. Methods used by the authors: Reference gene primer amplification gave estimated nucleated cell counts. Data came from immunoSEQ multiplex PCR; TCRdb stores just in-frame clones and leaves some out. The V and J calls and clone size were taken over from that table, and D and trimming were inferred from the DNA. The table lists about 170,000 clones, roughly 84% of them singletons. The V gene's germline CDR1 is MNHGY and CDR2 SVAAGI. J was trimmed by 9 bases and V by 2 bases; bases with no gene match: 6. The CDR3 has 13 amino acids.

The V and J genes are TRBV6-9 and TRBJ2-7; 8 bases align to TRBD1. This clonotype originated in a woman of 80 years or more with active or convalescent COVID-19. Sequenced input: peripheral blood. CDR3 amino acids: CASSYPGTGMQYF. The CDR3 nucleotides read TGTGCCAGCAGTTATCCTGGGACAGGAATGCAGTACTTC.